The clone carrying this T cell receptor (beta chain) was found many times. Its cognate antigen is unknown. By 5'RACE template switching, TCR cDNA was produced, with a universal primer site and UMIs added in the process. From the 5' RACE reads, TCRdb called clonotypes with MiXCR, one entry per CDR3 protein. This table holds hundreds of thousands of distinct CDR3 sequences, 9% to 15% found once. This sample is drawn from a study of T cells after yellow fever vaccination. Background on the study: Low-cell-number fractions were prepared with SMART-Seq v4 Ultra Low Input. Whole-study results and caveats: A small proportion of clonotypes was detected in both the CD4 and CD8 compartments.

This CDR3 has 14 amino acids. Trimming cost V 1 base and J 1 base, with 7 bases left between them. Material: PBMCs, obtained on the day of the yellow fever booster vaccination. This clonotype was obtained from a man aged 25-45 years who received the YFV17D yellow fever vaccine. The chain recombines TRBV12-3 or TRBV12-4 with TRBJ1-1, with D unresolved. The CDR3 sequence: CASSLVGRNTEAFF. CDR3 nucleotide sequence: TGTGCCAGCAGTTTAGTGGGCAGGAACACTGAAGCTTTCTTT.